The rows below give T cell receptor beta chains drawn from one sample of a study of blood T cell repertoires in COVID-19. TCRdb's copy holds only in-frame clones and misses some; the assay was immunoSEQ multiplex PCR. The repertoire has 350,000 to 500,000 clones, approximately 90% of them found once; the top ten carry 1.4%. Sample: PBMCs or T cells enriched from blood (not recorded which). Every receptor here comes from a woman aged 18-29 years who had been exposed to COVID-19. The CDR3 runs from the conserved cysteine through the conserved F or W. The D gene is left open where the match is weak. Only some rows state a clone size, as once, few, many or a class for expanded clones.

size,V,J,D,DNA,CDR3
NA,TRBV21-1,TRBJ2-3,NA,TGTGCCAGCAGCAAAGAGGCGGGGCCCGATACGCAGTATTTT,CASSKEAGPDTQYF
NA,TRBV6-6,TRBJ2-2,TRBD2,TGTGCCAGCAGTTACTCGGGACTAGCGAAGACCGGGGAGCTGTTTTTT,CASSYSGLAKTGELFF
NA,TRBV4-1,TRBJ2-1,TRBD2,TGCGCCAGCAGCCAACAGAGCGGGGGCTCCTACAATGAGCAGTTCTTC,CASSQQSGGSYNEQFF
NA,TRBV4-3,TRBJ2-5,NA,TGCGCCAGCAGCCAAGTAGTAAGGGGGCAAGAGACCCAGTACTTC,CASSQVVRGQETQYF
NA,TRBV15,TRBJ1-5,NA,TGTGCCACCAGCAGTCTAGGGGGGGGAAGACAGCCCCAGCATTTT,CATSSLGGGRQPQHF
once,TRBV5-1,TRBJ2-4,TRBD1,TGCGCCAGCAGCTTGGATCAGGGGGCTATTGACATTCAGTACTTC,CASSLDQGAIDIQYF
NA,TRBV6-2/TRBV6-3,TRBJ2-7,NA,TGTGCCAGCAGTTACCCCGACACTTCCCTCTACGAGCAGTACTTC,CASSYPDTSLYEQYF
NA,TRBV28,TRBJ2-5,NA,TGTGCCAGCAGCCCCTCGGGGAGGACCCAGTACTTC,CASSPSGRTQYF
NA,TRBV13,TRBJ1-2,NA,TGTGCCAGCAGCAAAGAGGAAGCTAGCTGGGAGGGCTACACCTTC,CASSKEEASWEGYTF
NA,TRBV6-1,TRBJ2-7,NA,TGTGCCAGCAGTGAGACAGGGAGGACCTACGAGCAGTACTTC,CASSETGRTYEQYF
once,TRBV5-6,TRBJ1-2,NA,TGTGCCAGCAGCTTGGGTTCTCTGCCCTCACGGGGCTACACCTTC,CASSLGSLPSRGYTF
NA,TRBV2,TRBJ2-1,TRBD2,TGTGCCAGCAGTGAAAGTAGCGGGGGGGCCGATGAGCAGTTCTTC,CASSESSGGADEQFF
NA,TRBV7-2,TRBJ1-1,NA,TGTGCCAGCAGCTCCCAGGGAGGCACTGAAGCTTTCTTT,CASSSQGGTEAFF
NA,TRBV6-5,TRBJ2-7,TRBD1,TGTGCCAGCAGCTATCGGGACAGCTACGAGCAGTACTTC,CASSYRDSYEQYF
NA,TRBV4-1,TRBJ2-5,NA,TGCGCCAGCAGCCCCCACCCCCGGGGGACGGAAGAGACCCAGTACTTC,CASSPHPRGTEETQYF
NA,TRBV7-9,TRBJ2-5,TRBD2,TGTGCCAGCAGCAAAGCCCCGGGACTAGCAGAAGAGACCCAGTACTTC,CASSKAPGLAEETQYF
once,TRBV4-1,TRBJ2-3,NA,TGCGCCAGCAGTCCGCCCGACAGGAGAGGCACAGATACGCAGTATTTT,CASSPPDRRGTDTQYF
once,TRBV6-5,TRBJ1-2,TRBD1,TGTGCCAGCACCCTACAGGGGGCAAGTGGCTACACCTTC,CASTLQGASGYTF
NA,TRBV6-6,TRBJ2-1,NA,TGTGCCAGCAGTTACTCAGGACAGTACAATGAGCAGTTCTTC,CASSYSGQYNEQFF
NA,TRBV12-3/TRBV12-4,TRBJ2-7,NA,TGTGCCAGCAGTTTCACCCAGCGGGAGCAGTACTTC,CASSFTQREQYF
NA,TRBV19,TRBJ2-2,TRBD1,TGTGCCAGTAGTATAAGGACAGGGAAGGACACCGGGGAGCTGTTTTTT,CASSIRTGKDTGELFF
NA,TRBV2,TRBJ2-1,NA,TGTGCCAGCCGGCGGGAAGGCAGCGGTGAGCAGTTCTTC,CASRREGSGEQFF
NA,TRBV28,TRBJ2-7,NA,TGTGCCAGCAGTTTATCCCAGGGACTCTGGGAGCAGTACTTC,CASSLSQGLWEQYF
NA,TRBV4-1,TRBJ1-2,NA,TGCGCCAGCAGCCAACCCGACAGGCCACCCCAAGGCTACACCTTC,CASSQPDRPPQGYTF
NA,TRBV6-5,TRBJ2-7,TRBD2,TGTGCCAGCAGTTACACTGCTAGCGGTTCCTCCTACGAGCAGTACTTC,CASSYTASGSSYEQYF
NA,TRBV15,TRBJ2-4,NA,TGTGCCACCAGCGAGGGGGGGGGTGGCAAAAACATTCAGTACTTC,CATSEGGGGKNIQYF
NA,TRBV11-1,TRBJ2-7,TRBD1,TGTGCCAGCAGCTTGGGGACAGGGGGCGTCGACGACGAGCAGTACTTC,CASSLGTGGVDDEQYF
NA,TRBV6-2/TRBV6-3,TRBJ1-4,NA,TGTGCCAGCAGCCAAGTGCGGGGCAGGGAAAAACTGTTTTTT,CASSQVRGREKLFF
few,TRBV25-1,TRBJ1-5,NA,TGTGCCAGCAGTGAAGGGGAGGTTTCGGGCAATCAGCCCCAGCATTTT,CASSEGEVSGNQPQHF
NA,TRBV28,TRBJ2-3,NA,TGTGCCAGCAGCCCACAGGGTCCTGGCGGCTACACAGATACGCAGTATTTT,CASSPQGPGGYTDTQYF
NA,TRBV24-1,TRBJ1-5,NA,TGTGCCACCAGTGAATCACAGGGAGGGCAGCCCCAGCATTTT,CATSESQGGQPQHF
NA,TRBV7-2,TRBJ1-1,TRBD1,TGTGCCAGCAGCATAGACAGGGTCACTGAAGCTTTCTTT,CASSIDRVTEAFF
NA,TRBV5-6,TRBJ2-7,NA,TGTGCCAGCAGCTTGAGTCGAGGAGAGCAGTACTTC,CASSLSRGEQYF
NA,TRBV30,TRBJ1-2,NA,TGTGCCTGGAGTGGGGGGGTTGGCTATGGCTACACCTTC,CAWSGGVGYGYTF
NA,TRBV9,TRBJ2-3,TRBD2,TGTGCCAGCAGCGTAGATCCAGCGGGGGCCACAGATACGCAGTATTTT,CASSVDPAGATDTQYF
NA,TRBV23-1,TRBJ2-2,NA,TGCGCCAGCAGTCAATCAAGCCAGGCGACCGGGGAGCTGTTTTTT,CASSQSSQATGELFF
few,TRBV5-1,TRBJ1-5,NA,TGCGCCAGCAGTCCTAGCGGGAGGGCGGATCAGCCCCAGCATTTT,CASSPSGRADQPQHF
once,TRBV10-3,TRBJ2-1,TRBD2,TGTGCCATCAGTGAGTCGACTAGCGGGAGGACCAATGAGCAGTTCTTC,CAISESTSGRTNEQFF
NA,TRBV13,TRBJ1-1,TRBD1,TGTGCCAGCAGCCTCATGACAGGGCACACTGAAGCTTTCTTT,CASSLMTGHTEAFF
NA,TRBV2,TRBJ2-3,NA,TGTGCCAGCAGCCCTCAGGGCACTAGCACAGATACGCAGTATTTT,CASSPQGTSTDTQYF
NA,TRBV29-1,TRBJ1-1,NA,TGCAGCGTTGAAGAACTAGCGAACACTGAAGCTTTCTTT,CSVEELANTEAFF
once,TRBV5-5,TRBJ2-7,NA,TGTGCCAGCCGCGTCGGAGGGAGTGGAGGTTACGAGCAGTACTTC,CASRVGGSGGYEQYF
NA,TRBV10-3,TRBJ2-7,TRBD2,TGTGCCATCAGTGATAACAGCGGGGGGCCCTACGAGCAGTACTTC,CAISDNSGGPYEQYF
NA,TRBV4-2,TRBJ2-3,TRBD2,TGTGCCAGCAGCCAAGATATCACACCAGCGGGGGGGCGGGATACGCAGTATTTT,CASSQDITPAGGRDTQYF
NA,TRBV12-5,TRBJ2-5,NA,TGTGCTAGTGGTTTGGGAGGGCTAGCGACGGAGACCCAGTACTTC,CASGLGGLATETQYF
few,TRBV19,TRBJ2-2,TRBD2,TGTGCCAGTAGTATCTACCTAACTTCCTGGGGGACTAGCGGGGCCGGAGGGGAGCTGTTTTTT,CASSIYLTSWGTSGAGGELFF
NA,TRBV7-6,TRBJ2-5,TRBD2,TGTGCCAGCAGCCCCTCCGGACTAGCGGCCCAAGAGACCCAGTACTTC,CASSPSGLAAQETQYF
NA,TRBV25-1,TRBJ1-6,NA,TGTGCCAGCAGTCACTATGCCCCTAATTCACCCCTCCACTTT,CASSHYAPNSPLHF
NA,TRBV28,TRBJ1-1,TRBD1,TGTGCCAGCAGTTCGTCGACAGGGACGGGCACTGAAGCTTTCTTT,CASSSSTGTGTEAFF
NA,TRBV19,TRBJ2-1,TRBD1,TGTGCCAGTAGTATCCCGGACAGGGGGCGGAATGAGCAGTTCTTC,CASSIPDRGRNEQFF